These 21 T cell receptor beta chains share one sample of origin, sequenced in a study of CD8 T cells in ankylosing spondylitis. TCRdb reanalysed the 5' RACE reads using MiXCR and keeps one entry per CDR3 protein. The sample gives 100,000 to 150,000 distinct CDR3 sequences, 17% of which show up once; roughly 30% is in the top ten. Their antigen targets remain unknown. Study results and caveats: There was a TCR beta motif, made of roughly eight highly homologous variants, that appeared characteristic of ankylosing spondylitis blood.

The sample comprised blood, either unsorted or a sorted T cell fraction (not recorded which). The receptors were gathered from a male donor with ankylosing spondylitis.

The V call is TRBV2, the J call TRBJ2-4; 11 bases match TRBD2. The CDR3 is 14 residues long. CDR1 SNHLY and CDR2 FYNNEI come from the germline V gene. Trimming at V came to 9 bases and at J to 3 bases, leaving 4 bases not matched to a gene. The CDR3 reads CARGLAENKNIQYF. CDR3 nucleotide sequence: TGTGCCAGGGGACTAGCGGAGAACAAAAACATTCAGTACTTC.

This rearrangement joins TRBV19 to TRBJ2-3; possibly TRBD2 for D (5 bases). Trimming shortened V by 5 bases and J by 6 bases, and 15 bases separated the two germline ends. The CDR3 is 14 amino acids. Germline V gene data show CDR1 as LNHDA and CDR2 as SQIVND (reference sequence). The CDR3: CASSPGVAWDTQYF. The CDR3 coding sequence is TGTGCCAGTAGTCCCGGGGTAGCGTGGGATACGCAGTATTTT. The full variable domain, rest sourced from reference TRBV19 and TRBJ2-3, is DGGITQSPKYLFRKEGQNVTLSCEQNLNHDAMYWYRQDPGQGLRLIYYSQIVNDFQKGDIAEGYSVSREKKESFPLTVTSAQKNPTAFYLCASSPGVAWDTQYFGPGTRLTVL.

In this sample, this clonotype turned up many times. CDR3: CASSDLGVNTGELFF. In nucleotides, the CDR3 is TGTGCCAGCAGCGATCTGGGTGTCAACACCGGGGAGCTGTTTTTT. The J gene is TRBJ2-2, the V gene TRBV9; no firm D call. The germline CDR1 and CDR2 sequences are SGDLS and YYNGEE. Trimming removed 3 bases at V and 2 bases at J, with 11 bases between. CDR3 length equals 15 residues.

The V call is TRBV27, the J call TRBJ2-2; D gene unclear. The germline V gene encodes CDR1 MNHEY and CDR2 SMNVEV (reference sequence). CDR3 length: 17 amino acids. Trimming stripped 4 bases from V and 2 bases from J, with 17 bases between. The CDR3 reads CASSSHSRQSNTGELFF. CDR3 DNA: TGTGCCAGCAGTTCGCACAGCCGGCAGTCAAACACCGGGGAGCTGTTTTTT.

This rearrangement joins TRBV23-1 to TRBJ2-2, with a possible D match to TRBD1 (5 bases). TRBV23-1 is an open reading frame, and its role is uncertain. The ends were cut back, 2 bases at V and 1 base at J, with 14 bases in the middle. This CDR3 contains 17 residues. This CDR3 reads CASSQPGCRENTGELFF. CDR3 DNA sequence: TGCGCCAGCAGTCAACCAGGTTGCAGGGAGAACACCGGGGAGCTGTTTTTT.

V usage is TRBV12-3 or TRBV12-4 and J usage is TRBJ1-2; TRBD1 matches at 8 bases. The CDR3 totals 13 residues. Losses at the gene ends were 5 bases for V and 13 bases for J; bases not matched to a gene: 12. The CDR3 DNA reads as TGTGCCAGCAGTCCAGGGGGCGTCTCAGAGTGCACCTTC. Protein product: CASSPGGVSECTF.

This clonotype was found a few times. V gene TRBV12-3 or TRBV12-4 combines with J gene TRBJ2-3, with 9 bases aligning to TRBD2. This CDR3 region has 15 residues. After removal of 7 bases from V and 0 bases from J, the junction contained 5 bases not matched to a gene. CDR3 amino acids: CASKSGGQSTDTQYF. As DNA, the CDR3 is TGTGCCAGCAAGAGCGGGGGGCAAAGCACAGATACGCAGTATTTT.

This clonotype has more than one count but fewer than ten. The genes are TRBV14 and TRBJ2-2, with 10 bases fitting TRBD1. The V gene's germline CDR1 is SGHDN and CDR2 FVKESK. This CDR3 spans 16 amino acids. Trimming took 3 bases from V and 6 from J; bases not matched to a gene: 7. The CDR3 loop is CASSHRDRGFSGELFF. The CDR3 DNA is TGTGCCAGCAGCCACCGGGACAGGGGCTTCTCCGGGGAGCTGTTTTTT.

In this sample, this clonotype turned up many times. The chain joins TRBV29-1 to TRBJ1-1, with D possibly TRBD1 on 5 matching bases. With 0 bases removed from V and 10 bases from J, the gap between germline ends came to 21 bases. Germline values: CDR1 SQVTM, CDR2 ANQGSEA. This CDR3 spans 15 amino acids. CDR3 nucleotides: TGCAGCGTTGAAGAGGTAGGGACCTCAATTGGCGGAGCTTTCTTT. The encoded protein is CSVEEVGTSIGGAFF.

This clonotype was detected only a few times. V is TRBV2 and J is TRBJ2-3, with D perhaps TRBD2 (6 bases). There are 16 residues in the CDR3. Germline V gene sequence: CDR1 SNHLY, CDR2 FYNNEI. The V gene lost 7 bases and the J gene lost 1 base, with 18 bases spanning the gap. CDR3 bases: TGTGCCAGCACCGACGATGGGGAGCGGGGCACAGATACGCAGTATTTT. This encodes CASTDDGERGTDTQYF.

The chain joins TRBV7-8 to TRBJ1-4; tentative D call: TRBD1 (6 bases). The CDR3 is 15 residues long. Trimming took 5 bases from V and 8 from J, leaving 18 bases between them. Germline CDR1 SGHVS, CDR2 FQNEAQ. The CDR3 reads CASSGRRGPGEKLFF. CDR3 bases: TGTGCCAGCAGCGGACGGCGGGGGCCTGGAGAAAAACTGTTTTTT.

The gene calls are TRBV19 and TRBJ1-5; D is unresolved. Trimming took off 1 base at V and 5 bases at J, with 12 bases between the two ends. The germline CDR1 and CDR2 sequences are LNHDA and SQIVND (reference sequence). The CDR3 runs 15 residues. CDR3 amino acids: CASSIAVGTHQPQHF. CDR3 DNA: TGTGCCAGTAGTATAGCCGTCGGAACGCATCAGCCCCAGCATTTT.

The chain has TRBV20-1 and TRBJ2-3, with a possible D match to TRBD1 (6 bases). Deletions cut 5 bases from V and 4 bases from J, with 13 bases between. Germline loops: CDR1 DFQATT, CDR2 SNEGSKA (reference sequence). The CDR3 is made up of 13 amino acids. The CDR3 protein is CSARGGNADTQYF. DNA for the CDR3: TGCAGTGCTCGAGGGGGAAACGCAGATACGCAGTATTTT.

The chain carries TRBV28 and TRBJ2-1, with 10 bases that match TRBD2. This CDR3 is 16 amino acids long. Germline-derived CDR1 and CDR2 are MDHEN and SYDVKM. The J segment lost 10 bases and the V segment lost 5 bases, leaving 14 bases of the junction unmatched. CDR3 nucleotide sequence: TGTGCCAGCAGTCGAAGTCCTAGCGGGAGCAGGGGCGAGCAGTTCTTC. It codes for CASSRSPSGSRGEQFF.

This clonotype occurred a few times. V is TRBV6-2 or TRBV6-3 and J is TRBJ2-1, with TRBD2 matching over 12 bases. This CDR3 has 16 amino acids. V was clipped by 2 bases and J by 5 bases; unmatched bases: 4. From germline, CDR1 is MNHEY and CDR2 SVGEGT. This CDR3 reads CASSYRLAGEDNEQFF. Here the CDR3 DNA reads TGTGCCAGCAGTTACCGACTAGCGGGAGAGGACAATGAGCAGTTCTTC.

The V gene is TRBV20-1, the J gene TRBJ2-1; maybe TRBD2 (7 bases). Germline V gene data show CDR1 as DFQATT and CDR2 as SNEGSKA (reference sequence). Trimming took off 0 bases at V and 0 bases at J, with 21 bases between the two ends. The CDR3 has 19 residues. The CDR3 reads CSARDWGQRDGSSYNEQFF. In nucleotides, the CDR3 is TGCAGTGCTAGAGATTGGGGGCAGCGGGATGGAAGCTCCTACAATGAGCAGTTCTTC.

This clonotype was found a few times. The gene calls are TRBV25-1 and TRBJ2-1; no clear D gene. CDR1 is MGHDK and CDR2 is SYGVNS in the germline V gene. The CDR3 spans 15 residues. V was shortened by 1 base and J by 7 bases, with 14 bases between the two germline ends. CDR3 region: CASSESWPPGNEQFF. In nucleotides, the CDR3 is TGTGCCAGCAGTGAATCTTGGCCTCCTGGGAATGAGCAGTTCTTC.

In this sample, this clonotype turned up a few times. This chain connects TRBV27 to TRBJ2-3, with unresolved D. V gave up 3 bases and J gave up 1 base, with 5 bases separating them. The CDR3 has 13 residues. The germline CDR1 and CDR2 sequences are MNHEY and SMNVEV (reference sequence). The CDR3 nucleotides read TGTGCCAGCAGTTTGTGGGGCACAGATACGCAGTATTTT. This translates into CASSLWGTDTQYF.

This chain uses TRBV4-1 with TRBJ1-1; TRBD1 aligns across 7 bases. The CDR3 runs to 15 residues. The trim removed 0 bases at V and 5 bases at J, leaving 6 bases unmatched. Germline lookup yields CDR1 MGHRA and CDR2 YSYEKL. The CDR3 coding sequence is TGCGCCAGCAGCCAAGATCGGAACAGGGGTACTGAAGCTTTCTTT. This sequence encodes CASSQDRNRGTEAFF.

The chain is built from TRBV3-1 and TRBJ2-3; a weak D match, TRBD2 (6 bases). V lost 4 bases to trimming and J lost 2 bases, with 13 bases between them. Germline V lookup: CDR1 LGHDT, CDR2 YNNKEL (reference sequence). The CDR3 has 15 residues. The DNA of the CDR3 is TGTGCCAGCAGCCGTAGCGGAACCTACACAGATACGCAGTATTTT. It codes for CASSRSGTYTDTQYF.

This clonotype was counted between two and nine times. The genes are TRBV12-3 or TRBV12-4 and TRBJ2-1; TRBD2 matches at 10 bases. The CDR3 has 17 residues. Unmatched junction bases numbered 12, after V lost 3 bases and J lost 7 bases. The CDR3 reads CASSFSTPGLARNEQFF. The CDR3 bases are TGTGCCAGCAGTTTCTCTACCCCGGGACTAGCGAGGAATGAGCAGTTCTTC.